This paragraph covers one T cell receptor beta chain sequence. These data are taken from a study of blood T cell repertoires in COVID-19. Background on the study: In each case, the material was cDNA or gDNA derived from T cells, B-cell-depleted T cells, or PBMCs.

The CDR3 has 16 amino acids. V was clipped by 3 bases and J by 5 bases; unmatched bases: 11. Germline CDR1 reads SGHDT; CDR2 reads YYEEEE. Some clones are missing from TCRdb's copy, which holds only in-frame ones; the method was immunoSEQ multiplex PCR. The table has some 70,000 clones, more than 85% seen once. This clonotype was sampled from a human donor with active COVID-19. The donor label of this sample is uncertain. The chain uses TRBV5-6 and TRBJ2-7; 10 bases match TRBD1. Source material: peripheral blood. The CDR3 spells CASSSPGTGAVDEQYF. DNA for the CDR3: TGTGCCAGCAGCTCGCCCGGGACAGGGGCCGTCGACGAGCAGTACTTC.